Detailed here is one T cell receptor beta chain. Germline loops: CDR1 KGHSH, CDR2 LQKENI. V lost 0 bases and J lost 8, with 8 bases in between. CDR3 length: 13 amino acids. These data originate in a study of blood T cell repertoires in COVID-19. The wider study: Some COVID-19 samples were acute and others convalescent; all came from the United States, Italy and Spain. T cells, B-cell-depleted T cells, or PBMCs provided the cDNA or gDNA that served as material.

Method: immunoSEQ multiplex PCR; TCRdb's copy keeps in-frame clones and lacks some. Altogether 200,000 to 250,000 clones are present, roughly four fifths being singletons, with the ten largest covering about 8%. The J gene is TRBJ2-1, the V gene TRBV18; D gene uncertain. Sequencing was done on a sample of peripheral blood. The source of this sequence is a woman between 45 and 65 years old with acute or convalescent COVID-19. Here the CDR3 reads CASSPPASDEQFF. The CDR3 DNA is TGTGCCAGCTCACCACCAGCGAGCGATGAGCAGTTCTTC.